This T cell receptor beta chain comes out of a study of T cells in Graves' hyperthyroidism and ophthalmopathy. Study conclusions and caveats: Most clonotypes that expanded in the thyroid above 0.001 also showed up in blood.

Germline lookup yields CDR1 MNHEY and CDR2 SVGEGT. CDR3 size: 13 residues. Trimming removed 10 bases at V and 0 bases at J, with 10 bases between. This clonotype has only a few counts. Antigen: not known. Every diagnosis used clinical symptoms, serum thyroxine and TRAb, thyroid ultrasound and orbital computed tomography. RNA transcripts yielded amplified TCR beta CDR3 regions. In the first-round RT-PCR of the TCR CDR3, the HTBI primer set was used. One entry per CDR3 protein, called by TCRdb with MiXCR from the multiplex PCR reads. The sample lists about 560,000 distinct CDR3 sequences, 14% occurring once.

The chain carries TRBV6-2 or TRBV6-3 and TRBJ2-1; D possibly corresponds to TRBD2 (5 bases). This TCR was recovered from a woman aged 40 to 50 with Graves' hyperthyroidism. The sample taken for sequencing was blood. The CDR3 nucleotides read TGTGCCACCTTAGACTACTCCTACAATGAGCAGTTCTTC. Its protein product is CATLDYSYNEQFF.